These T cell receptor beta chains were read from a single sample in a study of blood T cells in healthy people across ages. TCRdb itself ran the 5' RACE reads through MiXCR, one entry per CDR3 protein. This repertoire shows 700,000 to 950,000 distinct CDR3 sequences, about three fifths found once; its top ten account for 20% to 25%. The sample comprised blood. These receptors all come from a man under 40 in good health. CDR3s leave out the opening cysteine and the closing phenylalanine or tryptophan. Expanded clones get a size class; other rows say once, few or many, or leave the size out.

V: TRBV6-6; size: once; J: TRBJ2-5; CDR3: ASSPGLAGGPETQY
V: TRBV29-1; size: few; J: TRBJ1-2; CDR3: SVQDPSGGYT
V: TRBV20-1; size: NA; J: TRBJ2-7; CDR3: SARQTSGTYEQY
V: TRBV15; size: NA; J: TRBJ2-1; CDR3: AILAGGRGYDEQF
V: TRBV3-1; size: NA; J: TRBJ2-7; CDR3: ASSQGPQFGGADYEQY
V: TRBV30; size: NA; J: TRBJ2-4; CDR3: AWSVGGRLNIQY
V: TRBV7-2; size: many; J: TRBJ2-3; CDR3: ASGGATDTQY
V: TRBV7-2; size: many; J: TRBJ2-7; CDR3: ASSFGTGTQYEQY
V: TRBV10-3; size: NA; J: TRBJ1-2; CDR3: AISENQRANYGYT
V: TRBV6-1; size: NA; J: TRBJ2-3; CDR3: ASSAMTTWRDTQY
V: TRBV11-2; size: NA; J: TRBJ2-6; CDR3: ASSLVIWGRGANVLT
V: TRBV6-5; size: once; J: TRBJ1-5; CDR3: ASSYSGDRGWPQH
V: TRBV12-3/TRBV12-4; size: NA; J: TRBJ2-7; CDR3: ASSWDSQAYEQY
V: TRBV5-1; size: NA; J: TRBJ2-5; CDR3: ASSLDQGTGNEQY
V: TRBV20-1; size: NA; J: TRBJ2-7; CDR3: SARRQPSYEQY
V: TRBV9; size: once; J: TRBJ1-2; CDR3: ASSPSRVDGYT
V: TRBV19; size: NA; J: TRBJ2-3; CDR3: ASRRHGDIPRTSTDTQY
V: TRBV20-1; size: NA; J: TRBJ2-4; CDR3: SAVIIAKNIQY
V: TRBV4-3; size: NA; J: TRBJ2-1; CDR3: ASSQEPTAGNSYNEQF
V: TRBV7-9; size: NA; J: TRBJ2-5; CDR3: ASSERRDSQETQY
V: TRBV5-1; size: NA; J: TRBJ2-4; CDR3: ASSLVGGGGYIQY
V: TRBV29-1; size: NA; J: TRBJ1-2; CDR3: SVEGFETATGGTYGYT
V: TRBV20-1; size: NA; J: TRBJ2-7; CDR3: SARVTGTSGRHRGYEQY
V: TRBV20-1; size: NA; J: TRBJ1-1; CDR3: SASPVNTEAF
V: TRBV19; size: NA; J: TRBJ2-5; CDR3: ASSTMRGETQY
V: TRBV4-1; size: NA; J: TRBJ2-1; CDR3: ASSQRTGKPYNEQF
V: TRBV20-1; size: NA; J: TRBJ1-6; CDR3: SARDPGQGGTLRTYNSPLH
V: TRBV3-1; size: few; J: TRBJ2-1; CDR3: ASSRFGTGNNEQF
V: TRBV6-6; size: NA; J: NA; CDR3: AIGRKMYEQY
V: TRBV20-1; size: NA; J: TRBJ2-3; CDR3: SARAPGGNTDTQY
V: TRBV5-1; size: few; J: TRBJ2-5; CDR3: ASSLAPGQQYQETQY
V: TRBV6-5; size: NA; J: TRBJ2-7; CDR3: ASSYRQGEFEQY
V: TRBV10-2; size: NA; J: TRBJ1-5; CDR3: ASGGVGNQPQH
V: TRBV2; size: NA; J: TRBJ1-1; CDR3: ASRGRGRLAEAF
V: TRBV5-6; size: NA; J: TRBJ1-5; CDR3: ASSRQGARNQPQH
V: TRBV28; size: NA; J: NA; CDR3: ASSWEAGVVDIQY
V: TRBV20-1; size: NA; J: TRBJ2-5; CDR3: SAGIAGGLQETQY
V: TRBV6-2/TRBV6-3; size: few; J: TRBJ2-7; CDR3: ASRPAQGNYEQY
V: TRBV7-2; size: once; J: TRBJ2-3; CDR3: ASSFRAGGLTVTDTQY
V: TRBV27; size: NA; J: TRBJ1-2; CDR3: ASSVPGTGLNGYT
V: TRBV4-2; size: many; J: TRBJ2-5; CDR3: ASSQSDRKETQY
V: TRBV20-1; size: few; J: TRBJ2-7; CDR3: SARVLATEQY
V: TRBV12-3/TRBV12-4; size: NA; J: NA; CDR3: ASSHPGGNIQY
V: TRBV14; size: NA; J: TRBJ2-5; CDR3: ASSARTKETQY
V: TRBV20-1; size: few; J: TRBJ2-1; CDR3: SASGGNYNEQF
V: TRBV7-2; size: NA; J: TRBJ2-7; CDR3: ASSRRGGGRGYEQY
V: TRBV20-1; size: NA; J: NA; CDR3: SAREDSEQY
V: TRBV6-2/TRBV6-3; size: NA; J: TRBJ2-7; CDR3: ASSDTGRAYEQY
V: TRBV20-1; size: once; J: TRBJ2-7; CDR3: SASVGYEQY
V: TRBV6-2/TRBV6-3; size: NA; J: TRBJ2-7; CDR3: ASLGLASYEQY
V: TRBV27; size: NA; J: TRBJ2-6; CDR3: ASSLLYLGSGANVLT
V: TRBV6-5; size: NA; J: TRBJ2-5; CDR3: ASSYSIQRETQY
V: TRBV20-1; size: NA; J: NA; CDR3: SARREPYNEQY
V: TRBV7-2; size: once; J: TRBJ2-7; CDR3: ASSRQGLYLYEQY
V: TRBV5-1; size: few; J: TRBJ2-3; CDR3: ASREGPWADTQY
V: TRBV9; size: NA; J: TRBJ2-4; CDR3: ASSVGHLAKNIQY
V: TRBV2; size: NA; J: TRBJ2-5; CDR3: ASSGRLPQETQY
V: TRBV3-1; size: NA; J: TRBJ2-1; CDR3: ASSQGRDLFNEQF
V: TRBV27; size: few; J: TRBJ1-2; CDR3: ASSLSRGYGYT